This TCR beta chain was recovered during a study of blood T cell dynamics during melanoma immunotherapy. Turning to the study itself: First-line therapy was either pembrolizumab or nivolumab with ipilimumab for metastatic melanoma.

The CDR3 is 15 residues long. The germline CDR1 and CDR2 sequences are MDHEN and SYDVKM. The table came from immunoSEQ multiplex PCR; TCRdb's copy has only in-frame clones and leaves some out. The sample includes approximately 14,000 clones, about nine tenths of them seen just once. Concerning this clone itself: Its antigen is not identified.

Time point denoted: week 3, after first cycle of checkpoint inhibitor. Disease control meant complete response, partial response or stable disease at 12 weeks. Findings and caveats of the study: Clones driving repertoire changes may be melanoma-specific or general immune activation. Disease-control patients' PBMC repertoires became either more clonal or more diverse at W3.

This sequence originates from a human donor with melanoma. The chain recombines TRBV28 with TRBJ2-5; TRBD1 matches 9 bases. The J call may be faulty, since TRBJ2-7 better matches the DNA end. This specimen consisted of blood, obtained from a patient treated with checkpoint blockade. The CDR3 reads CASSRQGGDSYEQYF. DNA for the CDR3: TGTGCCAGCAGTCGACAGGGGGGGGACTCCTACGAGCAGTACTTC.